One sample yielded the 5 T cell receptor beta chains listed below, sequenced in a study of T-cell memory formation after mild COVID-19. One entry per CDR3 protein, called by TCRdb with MiXCR from the 5' RACE reads. Counted here are approximately 290,000 distinct CDR3 sequences, more than 15% occurring once; the ten biggest clones make up more than 20%. Input material: PBMCs or a T cell subset sorted from them (not recorded which). Receptor source: a man younger than 30 who had mild COVID-19 (a few samples of this study predate the infection). Cell type and time point are not known.

This clonotype was observed a few times. V gene TRBV6-2 or TRBV6-3 combines with J gene TRBJ1-1; D is uncertain. Germline CDR1 and CDR2: MNHEY and SVGEGT. Trimming took 7 bases from V and 0 from J, leaving 18 bases between them. CDR3 length equals 16 residues. The CDR3 nucleotides are TGTGCCAGCACCCCCCCGTGGACTTTTATGAACACTGAAGCTTTCTTT. Translated: CASTPPWTFMNTEAFF.

There are a few counts of this clonotype. The chain uses TRBV9 and TRBJ2-3; 8 bases align to TRBD2. Germline V lookup: CDR1 SGDLS, CDR2 YYNGEE. The CDR3 is 16 residues long. The junction had 6 bases not matched to a gene; V was cut back by 1 base and J by 2 bases. CDR3 loop: CASSVSAGENTDTQYF. For the CDR3, the DNA is TGTGCCAGCAGCGTATCAGCGGGGGAAAACACAGATACGCAGTATTTT.

This clonotype was counted between two and nine times. J is TRBJ2-2 and V is TRBV5-1; D is uncertain. Trimming took 5 bases from V and 5 from J, leaving 13 bases between them. Germline loops: CDR1 SGHRS, CDR2 YFSETQ. This CDR3 comprises 14 residues. The CDR3 DNA sequence: TGCGCCAGCAGGACAAGGGCAGAGACCGGGGAGCTGTTTTTT. Residues: CASRTRAETGELFF.

The V and J genes are TRBV9 and TRBJ1-2, with D possibly TRBD1 on 6 matching bases. This CDR3 is built from 15 residues. V was shortened by 4 bases and J by 6 bases, with 19 bases between the two germline ends. The germline CDR1 and CDR2 sequences are SGDLS and YYNGEE. DNA for the CDR3: TGTGCCAGCAGCATAACCCCCGGGGGGCGAAATGGCTACACCTTC. Its protein product is CASSITPGGRNGYTF. The full variable domain, its missing parts supplied by reference TRBV9 and TRBJ1-2, is DSGVTQTPKHLITATGQRVTLRCSPRSGDLSVYWYQQSLDQGLQFLIQYYNGEERAKGNILERFSAQQFPDLHSELNLSSLELGDSALYFCASSITPGGRNGYTFGSGTRLTVV.

The V gene is TRBV12-3 or TRBV12-4, the J gene TRBJ1-5; the D is unclear. This CDR3 comprises 14 residues. The germline V and J ends were trimmed by 3 bases and 6 bases, with 12 bases remaining between them. CDR3 nucleotides: TGTGCCAGCAGTTTGAGGGTTACGGGTCAGCCCCAGCATTTT. Its translation: CASSLRVTGQPQHF.